The clone carrying this T cell receptor delta chain was seen many times. This likely reflects a read error, since a far larger clone is one base away. In the same sample, other DNA sequences code for this CDR3. TCRdb used CATT to re-call clones from the multiplex PCR reads. The table lists over 90,000 delta-chain clones, 0.75% to 1% of them singletons. This entry is derived from a study of γδ T cells in repeated Plasmodium falciparum infection. Vgamma9/Vdelta2+ and Vdelta2-negative gammadelta T cells were flow-sorted from PBMC for bulk sequencing. The CDR3 runs 18 residues. Germline CDR1 GEAIGNYY, CDR2 EKD. J gave up 0 bases and V 7 bases, and 18 bases lay outside the gene matches.

This sequence joins TRDV2 and TRDJ1; 8 bases line up with TRDD3. This receptor was identified in a pool of human donors (malaria-infected and uninfected, not separated). Sequenced input: gamma-delta T cells from blood. CDR3 protein: CACDPKVLGATYTDKLIF. In DNA form, the CDR3 reads TGTGCCTGCGACCCGAAGGTACTGGGGGCTACGTACACCGATAAACTCATCTTT.